The subject of this entry is one T cell receptor beta chain. The target antigen is unknown. The data originate from a study of T cell repertoires in ileal Crohn's disease. Across the study: At surgery, around 36% of patients smoked, with median disease duration about eight years. At postoperative colonoscopy, neoterminal ileum biopsies were taken as M6.

CDR3 length equals 14 residues. The time point here: neoterminal ileum biopsy at postoperative endoscopy, about 6 months after surgery. Findings and caveats of the study: Postoperative endoscopy occurred within one year, median roughly 6.9 months.

TCRdb's table, derived via immunoSEQ multiplex PCR, lists solely in-frame clones and lacks some. The sample records approximately 2,500 clones, roughly three quarters being singletons. This receptor was identified in an adult with Crohn's disease. Sequenced: ileal tissue. This rearrangement joins TRBV21-1 to TRBJ1-4; TRBD1 reflects the table's D call only, with no check against the DNA. TRBV21-1 is a pseudogene locus. CDR3 sequence reads: CASHRDRSNEKLFF. The CDR3, as DNA: TGTGCCAGTCACCGGGACAGGAGCAATGAAAAACTGTTTTTT.